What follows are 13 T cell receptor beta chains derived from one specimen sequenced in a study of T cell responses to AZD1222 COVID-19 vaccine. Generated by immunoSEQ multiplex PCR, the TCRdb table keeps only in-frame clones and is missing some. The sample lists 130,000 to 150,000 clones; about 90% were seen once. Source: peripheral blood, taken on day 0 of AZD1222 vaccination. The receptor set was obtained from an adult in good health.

This chain's CDR3 is CASSLERAYNEQFF. The CDR3 DNA sequence: TGTGCCAGCAGCTTAGAGCGGGCCTACAATGAGCAGTTCTTC. The chain has TRBV11-2 and TRBJ2-1; D may be TRBD2 (5 bases). CDR3 length equals 14 residues. V lost 0 bases, J lost 2 bases, and 5 bases lay in between. Germline CDR1 and CDR2: SGHAT and FQNNGV.

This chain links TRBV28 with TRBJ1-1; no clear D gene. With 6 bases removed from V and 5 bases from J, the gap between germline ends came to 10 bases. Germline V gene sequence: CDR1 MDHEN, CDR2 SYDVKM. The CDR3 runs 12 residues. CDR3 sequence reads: CASRWGGTEAFF. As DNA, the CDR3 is TGTGCCAGCAGATGGGGAGGGACTGAAGCTTTCTTT. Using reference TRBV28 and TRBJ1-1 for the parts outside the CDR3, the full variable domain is DVKVTQSSRYLVKRTGEKVFLECVQDMDHENMFWYRQDPGLGLRLIYFSYDVKMKEKGDIPEGYSVSREKKERFSLILESASTNQTSMYLCASRWGGTEAFFGQGTRLTVV.

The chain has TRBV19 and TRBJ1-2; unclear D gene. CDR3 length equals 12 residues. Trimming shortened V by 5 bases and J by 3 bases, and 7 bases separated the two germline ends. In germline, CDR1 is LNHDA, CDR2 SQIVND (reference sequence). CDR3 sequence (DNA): TGTGCCAGTAGTTGGGCGGACTATGGCTACACCTTC. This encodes CASSWADYGYTF.

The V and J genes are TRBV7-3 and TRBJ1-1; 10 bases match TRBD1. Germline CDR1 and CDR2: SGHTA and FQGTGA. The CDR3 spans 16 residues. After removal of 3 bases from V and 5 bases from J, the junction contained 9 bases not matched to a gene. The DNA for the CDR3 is TGTGCCAGCAGCTTCACCGGGACAGGGGTTATGACTGAAGCTTTCTTT. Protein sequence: CASSFTGTGVMTEAFF.

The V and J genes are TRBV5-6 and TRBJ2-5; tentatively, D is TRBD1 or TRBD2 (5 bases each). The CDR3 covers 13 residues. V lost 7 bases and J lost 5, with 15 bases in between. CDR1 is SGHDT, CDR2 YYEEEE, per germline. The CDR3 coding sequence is TGTGCCAGCCAGGAGTCGGGGCCCGAGACCCAGTACTTC. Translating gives CASQESGPETQYF. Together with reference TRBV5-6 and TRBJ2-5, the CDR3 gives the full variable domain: DAGVTQSPTHLIKTRGQQVTLRCSPKSGHDTVSWYQQALGQGPQFIFQYYEEEERQRGNFPDRFSGHQFPNYSSELNVNALLLGDSALYLCASQESGPETQYFGPGTRLLVL.

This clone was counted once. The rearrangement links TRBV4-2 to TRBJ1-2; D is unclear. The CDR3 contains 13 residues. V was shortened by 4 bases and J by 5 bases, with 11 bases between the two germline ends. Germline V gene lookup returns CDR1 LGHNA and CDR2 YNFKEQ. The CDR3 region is CASSPGRAYGYTF. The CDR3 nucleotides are TGTGCCAGCAGCCCCGGACGGGCTTATGGCTACACCTTC.

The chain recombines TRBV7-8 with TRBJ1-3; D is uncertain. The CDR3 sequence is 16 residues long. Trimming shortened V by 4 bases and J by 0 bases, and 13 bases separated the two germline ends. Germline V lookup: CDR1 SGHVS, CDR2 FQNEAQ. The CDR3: CASSSQMGISGNTIYF. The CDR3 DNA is TGTGCCAGCAGCTCCCAGATGGGAATCTCTGGAAACACCATATATTTT. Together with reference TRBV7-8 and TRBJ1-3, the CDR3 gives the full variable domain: GAGVSQSPRYKVAKRGQDVALRCDPISGHVSLFWYQQALGQGPEFLTYFQNEAQLDKSGLPSDRFFAERPEGSVSTLKIQRTQQEDSAVYLCASSSQMGISGNTIYFGEGSWLTVV.

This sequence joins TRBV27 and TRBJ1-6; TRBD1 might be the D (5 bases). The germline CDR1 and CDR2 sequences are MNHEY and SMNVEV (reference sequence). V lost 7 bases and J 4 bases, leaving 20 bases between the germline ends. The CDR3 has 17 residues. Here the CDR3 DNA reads TGTGCCAGCATCGAACGGGCCCGGCAGGGTTATAATTCACCCCTCCACTTT. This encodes CASIERARQGYNSPLHF.

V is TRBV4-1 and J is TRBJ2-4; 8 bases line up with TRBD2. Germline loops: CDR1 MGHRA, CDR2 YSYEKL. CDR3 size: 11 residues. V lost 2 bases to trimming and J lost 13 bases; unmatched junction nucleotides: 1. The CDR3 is CASSQSGGQYF. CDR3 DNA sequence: TGCGCCAGCAGCCAAAGCGGGGGCCAGTACTTC.

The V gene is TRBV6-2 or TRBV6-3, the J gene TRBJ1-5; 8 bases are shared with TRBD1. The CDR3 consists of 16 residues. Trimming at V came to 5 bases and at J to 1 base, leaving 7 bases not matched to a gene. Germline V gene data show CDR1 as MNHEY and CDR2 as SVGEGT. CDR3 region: CASSPSGGWSNQPQHF. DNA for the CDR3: TGTGCCAGCAGTCCATCAGGGGGCTGGAGCAATCAGCCCCAGCATTTT.

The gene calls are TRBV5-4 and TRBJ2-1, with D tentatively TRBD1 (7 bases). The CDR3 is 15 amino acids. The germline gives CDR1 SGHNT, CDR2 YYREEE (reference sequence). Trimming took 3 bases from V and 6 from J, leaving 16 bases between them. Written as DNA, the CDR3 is TGTGCCAGCAGCTCGGGACAGTGGGGACTCAATGAGCAGTTCTTC. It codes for CASSSGQWGLNEQFF.

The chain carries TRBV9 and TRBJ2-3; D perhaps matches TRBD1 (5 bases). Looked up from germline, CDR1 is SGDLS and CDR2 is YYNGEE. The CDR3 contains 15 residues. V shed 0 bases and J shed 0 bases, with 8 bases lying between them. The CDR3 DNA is TGTGCCAGCAGCGTAGGGGGCGGTAGCACAGATACGCAGTATTTT. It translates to CASSVGGGSTDTQYF.

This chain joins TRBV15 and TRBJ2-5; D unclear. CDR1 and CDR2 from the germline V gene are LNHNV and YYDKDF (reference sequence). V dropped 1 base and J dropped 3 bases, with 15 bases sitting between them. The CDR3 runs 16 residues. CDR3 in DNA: TGTGCCACCAGCAGAGCGGCCAGCCCCTCCGAAGAGACCCAGTACTTC. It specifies CATSRAASPSEETQYF.